This is a list of T cell receptor beta chains from one sample in a study of tumor-infiltrating lymphocytes in localized non-small cell lung cancer. Generated by immunoSEQ multiplex PCR, the TCRdb table keeps only in-frame clones and is missing some. This sample has about 15,000 clones, with roughly 79% found just once. Material for sequencing was lung tumor tissue. These receptors originate from a human donor with non-small cell lung cancer. CDR3s include the opening cysteine and the closing phenylalanine or tryptophan. A D gene is named only where the DNA matches it firmly. Clone size is given for some rows only: seen once, a few or many times, or a class if the clone is expanded.

j_gene: TRBJ1-3
v_gene: TRBV11-2
d_gene: NA
abundance: NA
CDR3aa: CASSLGSNSGNTIYF
CDR3nt: TGTGCCAGCAGCTTAGGGTCGAACTCTGGAAACACCATATATTTT

j_gene: TRBJ1-1
v_gene: TRBV6-5
d_gene: NA
abundance: few
CDR3aa: CATRVGNTEAFF
CDR3nt: TGTGCCACCAGGGTGGGAAACACTGAAGCTTTCTTT

j_gene: TRBJ2-7
v_gene: TRBV7-9
d_gene: NA
abundance: NA
CDR3aa: CASSSSRSYEQYF
CDR3nt: TGTGCCAGCAGCTCCTCGAGATCCTACGAGCAGTACTTC

j_gene: TRBJ1-5
v_gene: TRBV19
d_gene: NA
abundance: NA
CDR3aa: CASSVGHYNQPQHF
CDR3nt: TGTGCCAGTAGTGTGGGGCACTACAATCAGCCCCAGCATTTT

j_gene: TRBJ2-1
v_gene: TRBV11-3
d_gene: TRBD2
abundance: NA
CDR3aa: CASSLILAGNEQFF
CDR3nt: TGTGCCAGCAGCTTAATCCTAGCGGGTAATGAGCAGTTCTTC

j_gene: TRBJ1-1
v_gene: TRBV20-1
d_gene: NA
abundance: NA
CDR3aa: CSASTISEAFF
CDR3nt: TGCAGTGCTAGTACGATCTCTGAAGCTTTCTTT

j_gene: TRBJ1-2
v_gene: TRBV30
d_gene: NA
abundance: few
CDR3aa: CAWAPRGSGYTF
CDR3nt: TGTGCCTGGGCGCCCAGGGGATCTGGCTACACCTTC

j_gene: TRBJ1-4
v_gene: TRBV2
d_gene: NA
abundance: NA
CDR3aa: CASARLRQSNEKLFF
CDR3nt: TGTGCCAGCGCCCGCCTGCGGCAATCTAATGAAAAACTGTTTTTT

j_gene: TRBJ1-1
v_gene: TRBV7-2
d_gene: TRBD1
abundance: NA
CDR3aa: CASSRDREAFF
CDR3nt: TGTGCCAGCAGCCGGGACAGGGAAGCTTTCTTT

j_gene: TRBJ1-5
v_gene: TRBV19
d_gene: NA
abundance: few
CDR3aa: CASWEGRGNQPQHF
CDR3nt: TGTGCCAGTTGGGAGGGTCGGGGCAATCAGCCCCAGCATTTT

j_gene: TRBJ2-7
v_gene: TRBV11-2
d_gene: NA
abundance: once
CDR3aa: CASKGRTYEQYF
CDR3nt: TGTGCCAGCAAGGGACGAACCTACGAGCAGTACTTC

j_gene: TRBJ1-6
v_gene: TRBV9
d_gene: TRBD1
abundance: NA
CDR3aa: CASSARQGRDSYNSPLHF
CDR3nt: TGTGCCAGCAGCGCAAGACAGGGGAGGGACTCCTATAATTCACCCCTCCACTTT

j_gene: TRBJ1-5
v_gene: TRBV10-3
d_gene: NA
abundance: NA
CDR3aa: CAISESLMGIGTSNQPQHF
CDR3nt: TGTGCCATCAGTGAGTCCCTGATGGGGATTGGGACTAGCAATCAGCCCCAGCATTTT

j_gene: TRBJ1-2
v_gene: TRBV30
d_gene: NA
abundance: NA
CDR3aa: CAWSMGSGARYGYTF
CDR3nt: TGTGCCTGGAGTATGGGGTCGGGGGCGAGGTATGGCTACACCTTC

j_gene: TRBJ2-7
v_gene: TRBV7-9
d_gene: TRBD2
abundance: NA
CDR3aa: CASSRWASGSSDEQYF
CDR3nt: TGTGCCAGCAGCCGTTGGGCTAGCGGGAGTAGCGACGAGCAGTACTTC

j_gene: TRBJ2-1
v_gene: TRBV7-9
d_gene: TRBD2
abundance: NA
CDR3aa: CASSSTSGEYNEQFF
CDR3nt: TGTGCCAGCAGCTCCACTAGCGGCGAATACAATGAGCAGTTCTTC

j_gene: TRBJ2-5
v_gene: TRBV6-5
d_gene: NA
abundance: NA
CDR3aa: CATRDGQETQYF
CDR3nt: TGTGCCACCCGGGACGGACAAGAGACCCAGTACTTC

j_gene: TRBJ1-2
v_gene: TRBV18
d_gene: TRBD1
abundance: NA
CDR3aa: CASSPGTGTYGYTF
CDR3nt: TGTGCCAGCTCACCCGGGACAGGGACTTATGGCTACACCTTC

j_gene: TRBJ2-1
v_gene: TRBV7-7
d_gene: NA
abundance: NA
CDR3aa: CASSIGPGYEHEQFF
CDR3nt: TGTGCTAGCAGCATAGGCCCGGGATACGAACATGAGCAGTTCTTC

j_gene: TRBJ2-7
v_gene: TRBV11-3
d_gene: TRBD2
abundance: once
CDR3aa: CASSPIGLAGDEQYF
CDR3nt: TGTGCCAGCAGCCCAATAGGCCTAGCGGGAGACGAGCAGTACTTC

j_gene: TRBJ2-7
v_gene: TRBV10-1
d_gene: NA
abundance: NA
CDR3aa: CASRVYDRYSSYEQYF
CDR3nt: TGCGCCAGCAGGGTTTATGACAGGTACAGCTCCTACGAGCAGTACTTC

j_gene: TRBJ1-2
v_gene: TRBV7-9
d_gene: NA
abundance: NA
CDR3aa: CASSLEGGNYGYTF
CDR3nt: TGTGCCAGCAGCTTAGAGGGCGGAAACTATGGCTACACCTTC

j_gene: TRBJ2-3
v_gene: TRBV2
d_gene: NA
abundance: few
CDR3aa: CASKKSEVSTDTQYF
CDR3nt: TGTGCCAGCAAGAAATCAGAAGTAAGCACAGATACGCAGTATTTT

j_gene: TRBJ2-1
v_gene: TRBV4-3
d_gene: NA
abundance: NA
CDR3aa: CASSQDPASGEQFF
CDR3nt: TGCGCCAGCAGCCAAGATCCGGCATCGGGTGAGCAGTTCTTC

j_gene: TRBJ1-5
v_gene: TRBV4-3
d_gene: TRBD1
abundance: NA
CDR3aa: CASSQGPPGQTQPQHF
CDR3nt: TGCGCCAGCAGCCAAGGGCCTCCGGGACAGACTCAGCCCCAGCATTTT

j_gene: TRBJ1-5
v_gene: TRBV7-8
d_gene: NA
abundance: NA
CDR3aa: CASSLVEGLTSNQPQHF
CDR3nt: TGTGCCAGCAGCTTAGTTGAGGGGCTAACTAGCAATCAGCCCCAGCATTTT

j_gene: TRBJ2-7
v_gene: TRBV2
d_gene: TRBD2
abundance: NA
CDR3aa: CASSPTRLAGVGEQYF
CDR3nt: TGTGCCAGCAGCCCAACCAGACTAGCGGGAGTGGGCGAGCAGTACTTC

j_gene: TRBJ1-2
v_gene: TRBV15
d_gene: TRBD1
abundance: NA
CDR3aa: CATSSQILRDRAVF
CDR3nt: TGTGCCACCAGCAGTCAAATACTCCGGGACAGGGCCGTATTC

j_gene: TRBJ2-1
v_gene: TRBV7-2
d_gene: TRBD1
abundance: NA
CDR3aa: CASSPTGGGEQFF
CDR3nt: TGTGCCAGCAGCCCTACAGGGGGCGGTGAGCAGTTCTTC

j_gene: TRBJ2-1
v_gene: TRBV6-4
d_gene: TRBD2
abundance: NA
CDR3aa: CASSERLAGGPDEQFF
CDR3nt: TGTGCCAGCAGTGAACGACTAGCGGGAGGGCCAGATGAGCAGTTCTTC

j_gene: TRBJ1-5
v_gene: TRBV7-9
d_gene: NA
abundance: NA
CDR3aa: CASSLDSQPQHF
CDR3nt: TGTGCCAGCAGCTTAGACTCACAGCCCCAGCATTTT

j_gene: TRBJ1-1
v_gene: TRBV30
d_gene: NA
abundance: NA
CDR3aa: CARSFLGRGAFF
CDR3nt: TGTGCCCGGAGCTTCCTAGGGAGGGGAGCTTTCTTT

j_gene: TRBJ2-7
v_gene: TRBV14
d_gene: NA
abundance: NA
CDR3aa: CASSQGYEQYF
CDR3nt: TGTGCCAGCAGCCAAGGGTACGAGCAGTACTTC

j_gene: TRBJ1-1
v_gene: TRBV5-6
d_gene: NA
abundance: NA
CDR3aa: CASSLVGGPENTEAFF
CDR3nt: TGTGCCAGCAGCTTAGTCGGGGGGCCCGAGAACACTGAAGCTTTCTTT

j_gene: TRBJ2-1
v_gene: TRBV7-7
d_gene: NA
abundance: NA
CDR3aa: CASSLATANEQFF
CDR3nt: TGTGCCAGCAGCTTAGCAACGGCCAATGAGCAGTTCTTC

j_gene: TRBJ2-7
v_gene: TRBV30
d_gene: NA
abundance: NA
CDR3aa: CAWGAPGGEQYF
CDR3nt: TGTGCCTGGGGGGCCCCCGGAGGGGAGCAGTACTTC

j_gene: TRBJ2-7
v_gene: TRBV4-3
d_gene: TRBD2
abundance: NA
CDR3aa: CASSRSPPGTSGSRGSYEQYF
CDR3nt: TGCGCCAGCAGCCGATCTCCCCCCGGGACTAGCGGGAGTCGAGGCTCCTACGAGCAGTACTTC

j_gene: TRBJ2-5
v_gene: TRBV7-2
d_gene: TRBD1
abundance: NA
CDR3aa: CASSPRTGYSETQYF
CDR3nt: TGTGCCAGCAGCCCCCGGACAGGGTATAGTGAGACCCAGTACTTC

j_gene: TRBJ2-2
v_gene: TRBV5-5
d_gene: NA
abundance: NA
CDR3aa: CASSSSPPSRNTGELFF
CDR3nt: TGTGCCAGCAGCTCCTCCCCGCCAAGCCGGAACACCGGGGAGCTGTTTTTT

j_gene: TRBJ1-4
v_gene: TRBV7-9
d_gene: NA
abundance: few
CDR3aa: CASSLARQGEEKLFF
CDR3nt: TGTGCCAGCAGCTTAGCGCGGCAGGGAGAGGAAAAACTGTTTTTT

j_gene: TRBJ2-6
v_gene: TRBV5-1
d_gene: TRBD2
abundance: once
CDR3aa: CASSFTSGSSGANVLTF
CDR3nt: TGCGCCAGCAGCTTCACTAGCGGGAGCTCTGGGGCCAACGTCCTGACTTTC

j_gene: TRBJ1-5
v_gene: TRBV29-1
d_gene: NA
abundance: NA
CDR3aa: CSVDGGGNQPQHF
CDR3nt: TGCAGCGTTGACGGGGGGGGCAATCAGCCCCAGCATTTT

j_gene: TRBJ2-7
v_gene: TRBV7-9
d_gene: NA
abundance: NA
CDR3aa: CASSRDVDEQYF
CDR3nt: TGTGCCAGCAGCCGGGACGTTGACGAGCAGTACTTC

j_gene: TRBJ1-2
v_gene: TRBV6-5
d_gene: TRBD1
abundance: NA
CDR3aa: CASTPGGQGSGYTF
CDR3nt: TGTGCCAGCACCCCGGGGGGACAGGGGTCCGGCTACACCTTC

j_gene: TRBJ2-6
v_gene: TRBV7-9
d_gene: TRBD1
abundance: NA
CDR3aa: CASSFGTGPGANVLTF
CDR3nt: TGTGCCAGCAGCTTCGGGACAGGGCCTGGAGCCAACGTCCTGACTTTC

j_gene: TRBJ2-1
v_gene: TRBV11-3
d_gene: TRBD1
abundance: NA
CDR3aa: CASTQGTGIHNEQFF
CDR3nt: TGTGCCAGCACTCAAGGGACAGGGATCCACAATGAGCAGTTCTTC

j_gene: TRBJ2-7
v_gene: TRBV7-9
d_gene: NA
abundance: NA
CDR3aa: CASSFTAIGRWNYEQYF
CDR3nt: TGTGCCAGCAGCTTTACGGCGATAGGGAGGTGGAATTACGAGCAGTACTTC

j_gene: TRBJ2-1
v_gene: TRBV11-2
d_gene: NA
abundance: NA
CDR3aa: CASSFLNYEQFF
CDR3nt: TGTGCCAGCAGCTTCCTTAACTATGAGCAGTTCTTC

j_gene: TRBJ1-5
v_gene: TRBV30
d_gene: TRBD1
abundance: NA
CDR3aa: CAWSVAGGPYSNQPQHF
CDR3nt: TGTGCCTGGAGTGTAGCAGGGGGGCCCTATAGCAATCAGCCCCAGCATTTT

j_gene: TRBJ1-1
v_gene: TRBV30
d_gene: NA
abundance: few
CDR3aa: CAWSPGSTEAFF
CDR3nt: TGTGCCTGGAGTCCTGGATCCACTGAAGCTTTCTTT

j_gene: TRBJ1-6
v_gene: TRBV10-3
d_gene: NA
abundance: NA
CDR3aa: CAVRAQSNSPLHF
CDR3nt: TGTGCCGTCAGGGCACAGTCTAATTCACCCCTCCACTTT